Sequencing of this T cell receptor beta chain was carried out in a study of OX40 agonist ivuxolimab in advanced cancers. Study results and limitations: Some nonresponders also had low normalized T-cell clonal expansion. Averaging showed that CD8+ T cells had more expanded clones than CD4+ did.

This CDR3 has 14 amino acids. From germline, CDR1 is SEHNR and CDR2 FQNEAQ (reference sequence). Profiling relied on immunoSEQ multiplex PCR, and the TCRdb table lists in-frame clones only, not all of them. The sample has about 99,000 clones; 90% to 97% are singletons. Notes on this clone: Its antigen is currently unknown.

Sequencing used CD4+ or CD8+ T cells sorted from blood, obtained in a trial of the OX40 agonist ivuxolimab. The genes are TRBV7-9 and TRBJ2-5; 7 nucleotides align to TRBD1. The end of the DNA aligns better with TRBJ2-7, so the J call may be wrong. This sequence was found in an adult with an advanced solid tumor such as melanoma, head and neck, liver or kidney cancer. CDR3 sequence (DNA): TGTGCCAGCAGCTCGTGGGACAGCTCCTACGAGCAGTACTTC. It specifies CASSSWDSSYEQYF.